This T cell receptor (beta chain) was profiled in a study of T cell clones after liver transplantation. Here immunoSEQ multiplex PCR was the method, and the copy in TCRdb shows in-frame clones only, minus some. The table lists tens of thousands of clones, approximately 77% of them singletons. Germline CDR1 reads SGHRS; CDR2 reads YFSETQ. This CDR3 region has 16 residues. Deletions cut 0 bases from V and 4 bases from J, with 15 bases between. The receptor was isolated from a human patient who received a liver transplant. Some T cells may possibly be graft donor cells. The chain uses TRBV5-1 and TRBJ2-3, with no clear D. The source was CD4+ T cells from blood, collected at the 22-month timepoint. The CDR3 loop is CASSLALGRTADTQYF. DNA for the CDR3: TGCGCCAGCAGCTTGGCCCTCGGCCGGACCGCAGATACGCAGTATTTT.